This TCR beta chain was observed in a study of blood T cell repertoires in COVID-19. Looked up from germline, CDR1 is LNHDA and CDR2 is SQIVND (reference sequence). The CDR3 is 14 amino acids. Trimming took off 4 bases at V and 0 bases at J, with 9 bases between the two ends. This clone appeared a few times. Study processing details: For nucleated cells, counts were estimated from reference gene primer amplification. Here immunoSEQ multiplex PCR was the method, and the copy in TCRdb shows in-frame clones only, minus some. V and J calls and clone size come straight from that table; D and trimming were deduced from the DNA. The sample has 100,000 to 150,000 clones, approximately 84% seen once.

The source material was peripheral blood. The chain uses TRBV19 and TRBJ1-1; D gene ambiguous. This receptor was identified in an elderly woman with acute or convalescent COVID-19. This chain's CDR3 is CASSSPGMNTEAFF. CDR3 DNA: TGTGCCAGTAGTAGCCCGGGTATGAACACTGAAGCTTTCTTT.